This is a list of T cell receptor beta chains from one sample in a study of Ad26.COV2.S vaccination and SARS-CoV-2 variants. The table came from immunoSEQ multiplex PCR; TCRdb's copy has only in-frame clones and leaves some out. The top ten clones hold around 1.7% of a sample with about 390,000 clones, around 93% of them seen once. Source: peripheral blood, taken in a trial of Ad26.COV2.S vaccine versus placebo. The receptors stem from a person between 18 and 65 years old who received the Ad26.COV2.S COVID-19 vaccine or a placebo. The CDR3 runs from the conserved cysteine through the conserved F or W. The D gene is left open where the match is weak. Size is omitted from some rows. Given values are once, few, many or a class for expanded clones.

cdr3_nt,cdr3_aa,d_call,v_call,j_call,clone_size
TGTGCCAGCAGTTTCAGGGGGAACACTGAAGCTTTCTTT,CASSFRGNTEAFF,NA,TRBV28,TRBJ1-1,NA
TGTGCCACCAGTCGGACCGACTATGGCTACACCTTC,CATSRTDYGYTF,NA,TRBV24-1,TRBJ1-2,NA
TGTGCCAGCAGTTACACAGGGGGGGTGGTGGAGACCCAGTACTTC,CASSYTGGVVETQYF,NA,TRBV6-2/TRBV6-3,TRBJ2-5,NA
TGTGCCAGCAGCTCTCAGGGGACCTCCAGCTCCTACAATGAGCAGTTCTTC,CASSSQGTSSSYNEQFF,NA,TRBV7-9,TRBJ2-1,NA
TGTGCCTCGGGACAGGACACTGAAGCTTTCTTT,CASGQDTEAFF,TRBD1,TRBV30,TRBJ1-1,NA
TGTGCCTGGAGTGGACAGGGGGCTAACACTGAAGCTTTCTTT,CAWSGQGANTEAFF,TRBD1,TRBV30,TRBJ1-1,NA
TGTGCCTCGGGGGCGGGGGATGAGCAGTACTTC,CASGAGDEQYF,NA,TRBV2,TRBJ2-7,NA
TGCGCCAGCAGCCCCTGGACAGGGGGCGTTAACACTGAAGCTTTCTTT,CASSPWTGGVNTEAFF,TRBD1,TRBV5-1,TRBJ1-1,NA
TGTGCCAACACGGACGGAGTAGCCAAAAACATTCAGTACTTC,CANTDGVAKNIQYF,NA,TRBV27,TRBJ2-4,NA
TGTGCCAGCCTTGACACAGGGGGCTCCTACAATGAGCAGTTCTTC,CASLDTGGSYNEQFF,TRBD1,TRBV2,TRBJ2-1,NA
TGTGCCAGCAGCTTGGAGCCGCGGGGTGGAAACACCATATATTTT,CASSLEPRGGNTIYF,NA,TRBV11-2,TRBJ1-3,NA
TGCGCCAGCAGCCCTAGGGACAGCTCCTACGAGCAGTACTTC,CASSPRDSSYEQYF,TRBD1,TRBV4-1,TRBJ2-7,NA
TGCGCCAGCAGCCTCGGACAGGGTAATGAAAAACTGTTTTTT,CASSLGQGNEKLFF,TRBD1,TRBV4-1,TRBJ1-4,once
TGTGCCAGCAGCTTAAACCCTAGCTCGGTTGAGCAGTTCTTC,CASSLNPSSVEQFF,NA,TRBV7-2,TRBJ2-1,NA
TGTGCCAGCTCACCTTCCCAGGGGTACGAGCAGTACTTC,CASSPSQGYEQYF,NA,TRBV18,TRBJ2-7,NA
TGTGCCAGCAGCTCCCAACCGGGACTCACGAACACTGAAGCTTTCTTT,CASSSQPGLTNTEAFF,NA,TRBV7-2,TRBJ1-1,NA
TGTGCCAGCAGCGTCGGTGGAGGACCAGTGGAGCAGTTCTTC,CASSVGGGPVEQFF,NA,TRBV5-4,TRBJ2-1,NA
TGTGCCAGCAGCTTGGACTTGGGAATGGGGCACAATGAGCAGTTCTTC,CASSLDLGMGHNEQFF,NA,TRBV5-4,TRBJ2-1,NA
TGCGCCAGCAGCTTGGGTCCGAGGGGGGACGGGACTGAAGCTTTCTTT,CASSLGPRGDGTEAFF,NA,TRBV5-1,TRBJ1-1,NA
TGTGCCAGCAGCTTTTCAGGGGGAACCACCGGGGAGCTGTTTTTT,CASSFSGGTTGELFF,TRBD1,TRBV7-8,TRBJ2-2,NA
TGTGCCAGCGGGACAGATACGCAGTATTTT,CASGTDTQYF,NA,TRBV7-9,TRBJ2-3,once